Below, one T cell receptor (beta chain) is given with its context. Replicate PCRs from sorted subsets contained around 190 ng DNA, which is 29,000 or so T cell genomes. The method was immunoSEQ multiplex PCR; TCRdb's version includes in-frame clones alone and lacks a portion of them. Here the sample spans over 2,000,000 clones, 93% being singletons. The CDR3 runs 18 residues. V shed 1 base and J 2 bases; nucleotides not matched to a gene: 9. Per the germline V gene, CDR1 is SEHNR and CDR2 is FQNEAQ (reference sequence). It was CD45RO-negative cells, positively selected for CCR7, that made up naive CD8 cells, with terminally differentiated effector memory CD45RA+ cells excluded. This sample was included in a study of shared clonotypes between healthy human individuals.

This sequence originates from a man aged 18-30 years in good health. Some clones in this sample may be carry-over from other donors' samples. J is TRBJ1-3 and V is TRBV7-9, with 9 bases aligning to TRBD1. Sample: naive CD8+ T cells from PBMCs. This CDR3 is CASSLVDRGKQAGNTIYF. DNA of the CDR3: TGTGCCAGCAGCTTAGTAGACAGGGGGAAACAGGCTGGAAACACCATATATTTT. Using reference TRBV7-9 and TRBJ1-3 for the parts outside the CDR3, the full variable domain is DTGVSQNPRHKITKRGQNVTFRCDPISEHNRLYWYRQTLGQGPEFLTYFQNEAQLEKSRLLSDRFSAERPKGSFSTLEIQRTEQGDSAMYLCASSLVDRGKQAGNTIYFGEGSWLTVV.